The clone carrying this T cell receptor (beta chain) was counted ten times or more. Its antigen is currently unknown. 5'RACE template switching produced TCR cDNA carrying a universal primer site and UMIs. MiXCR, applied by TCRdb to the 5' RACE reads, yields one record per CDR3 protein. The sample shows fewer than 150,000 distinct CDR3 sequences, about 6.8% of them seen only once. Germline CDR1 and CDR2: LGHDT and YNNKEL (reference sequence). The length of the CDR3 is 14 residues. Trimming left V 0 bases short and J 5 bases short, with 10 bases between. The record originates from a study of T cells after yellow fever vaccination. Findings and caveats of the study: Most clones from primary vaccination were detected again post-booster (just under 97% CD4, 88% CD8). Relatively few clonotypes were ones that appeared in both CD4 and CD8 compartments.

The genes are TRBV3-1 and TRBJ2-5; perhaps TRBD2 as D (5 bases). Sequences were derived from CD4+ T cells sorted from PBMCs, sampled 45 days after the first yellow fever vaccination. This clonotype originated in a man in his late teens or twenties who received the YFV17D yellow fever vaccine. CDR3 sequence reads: CASSQDTGGETQYF. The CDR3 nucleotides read TGTGCCAGCAGCCAAGATACGGGCGGGGAGACCCAGTACTTC.